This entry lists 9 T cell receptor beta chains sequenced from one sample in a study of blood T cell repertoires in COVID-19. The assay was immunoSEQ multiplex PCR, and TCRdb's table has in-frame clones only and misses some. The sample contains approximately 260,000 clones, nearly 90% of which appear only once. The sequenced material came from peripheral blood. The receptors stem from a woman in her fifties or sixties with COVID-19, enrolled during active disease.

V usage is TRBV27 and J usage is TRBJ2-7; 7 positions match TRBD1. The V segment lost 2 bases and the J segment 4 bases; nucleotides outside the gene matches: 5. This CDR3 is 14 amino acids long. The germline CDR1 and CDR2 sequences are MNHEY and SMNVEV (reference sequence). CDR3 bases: TGTGCCAGCAGTTTACAGGGGGTTGGGTACGAGCAGTACTTC. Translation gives CASSLQGVGYEQYF.

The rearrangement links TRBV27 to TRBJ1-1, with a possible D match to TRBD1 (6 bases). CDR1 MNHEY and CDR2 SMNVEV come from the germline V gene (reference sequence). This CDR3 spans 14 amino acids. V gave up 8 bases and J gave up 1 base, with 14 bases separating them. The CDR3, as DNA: TGTGCCAGCCATCCTCCGGACAGGAACACTGAAGCTTTCTTT. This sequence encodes CASHPPDRNTEAFF.

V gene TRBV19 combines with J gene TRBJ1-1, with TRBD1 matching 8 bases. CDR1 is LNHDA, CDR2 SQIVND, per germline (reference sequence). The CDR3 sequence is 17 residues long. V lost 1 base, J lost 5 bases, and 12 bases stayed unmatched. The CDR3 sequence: CASSIVGRGPPGTEAFF. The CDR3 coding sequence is TGTGCCAGTAGTATAGTAGGCAGGGGGCCACCCGGAACTGAAGCTTTCTTT. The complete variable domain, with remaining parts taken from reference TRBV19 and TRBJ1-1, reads DGGITQSPKYLFRKEGQNVTLSCEQNLNHDAMYWYRQDPGQGLRLIYYSQIVNDFQKGDIAEGYSVSREKKESFPLTVTSAQKNPTAFYLCASSIVGRGPPGTEAFFGQGTRLTVV.

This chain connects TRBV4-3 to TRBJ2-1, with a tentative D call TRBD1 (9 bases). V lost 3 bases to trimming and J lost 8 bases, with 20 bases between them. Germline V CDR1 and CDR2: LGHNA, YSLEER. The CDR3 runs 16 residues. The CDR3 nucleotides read TGCGCCAGCAGCCACGAACAGGGGGCGGGGGGCGATGAGCAGTTCTTC. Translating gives CASSHEQGAGGDEQFF.

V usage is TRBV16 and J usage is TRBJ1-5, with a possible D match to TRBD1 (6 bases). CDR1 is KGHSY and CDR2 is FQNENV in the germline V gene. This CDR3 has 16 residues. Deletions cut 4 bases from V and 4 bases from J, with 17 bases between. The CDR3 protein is CASSPGGGLGNQPQHF. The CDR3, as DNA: TGTGCCAGCAGCCCCGGGGGGGGGCTAGGAAATCAGCCCCAGCATTTT.

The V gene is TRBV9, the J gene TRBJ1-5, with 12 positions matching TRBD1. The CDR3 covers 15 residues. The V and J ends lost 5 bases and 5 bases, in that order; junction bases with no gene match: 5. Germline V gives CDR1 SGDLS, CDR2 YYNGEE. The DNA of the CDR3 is TGTGCCAGCAGACGGGACAGGGGGCTGTATCAGCCCCAGCATTTT. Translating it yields CASRRDRGLYQPQHF.

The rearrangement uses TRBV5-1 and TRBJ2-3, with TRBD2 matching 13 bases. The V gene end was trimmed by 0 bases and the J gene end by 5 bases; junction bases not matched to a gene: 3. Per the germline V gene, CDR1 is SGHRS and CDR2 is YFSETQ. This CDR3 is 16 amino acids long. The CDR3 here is CASSLGTSGGRDTQYF. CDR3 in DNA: TGCGCCAGCAGCTTGGGGACTAGCGGGGGACGAGATACGCAGTATTTT.

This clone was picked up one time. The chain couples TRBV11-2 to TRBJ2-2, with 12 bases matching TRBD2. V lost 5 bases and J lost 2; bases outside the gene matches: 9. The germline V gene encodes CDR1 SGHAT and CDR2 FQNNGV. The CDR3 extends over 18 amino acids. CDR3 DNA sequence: TGTGCCAGCAGCCGAGGGCTAGCGGGGGGGCGTAACACCGGGGAGCTGTTTTTT. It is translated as CASSRGLAGGRNTGELFF.

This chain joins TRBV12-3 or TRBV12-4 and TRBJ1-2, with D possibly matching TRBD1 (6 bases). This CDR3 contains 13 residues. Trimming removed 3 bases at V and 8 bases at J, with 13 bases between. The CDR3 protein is CASSFSGERGYTF. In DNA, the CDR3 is TGTGCCAGCAGTTTCTCAGGGGAGAGGGGCTACACCTTC.